Sequencing of this T cell receptor beta chain was carried out in a study of Ad26.COV2.S vaccination and SARS-CoV-2 variants. The treatment: over 15 received Ad26.COV2.S at low or high dose, single or two shots; roughly five received placebo; per-sample allocation not given. Collection of samples fell on day 63 after the first vaccine or placebo injection. Participants' vaccine, an Ad26 vector, delivered Wuhan-strain SARS-CoV-2 spike. Assay: immunoSEQ multiplex PCR; the TCRdb copy retains only in-frame clones and omits some. The data hold some 320,000 clones, with 85% observed a single time. The receptor comes from a person aged 18-65 years who received the Ad26.COV2.S COVID-19 vaccine or a placebo. This sample comprised peripheral blood, obtained in a trial of Ad26.COV2.S vaccine versus placebo.

CDR3 sequence (DNA): TGTGCCAGCAGTCCCCGATGGGGGGACGGGAACACTGAAGCTTTCTTT. Protein product: CASSPRWGDGNTEAFF. J is TRBJ1-1 and V is TRBV27; D might be TRBD1 (5 bases). Germline V gene data show CDR1 as MNHEY and CDR2 as SMNVEV (reference sequence). Trimming pared 5 bases from V and 1 base from J, leaving 17 bases between. The CDR3 is 16 residues long.